This T cell receptor beta chain was found in a study of T cell responses to AZD1222 COVID-19 vaccine. Findings of the study overall: Per reports, nearly half of all spike-specific TCRs target regions that are unmutated in variants. Without day 14 samples, only post-peak T cell repertoires were studied. In a largely white British group with more females than males, clonal diversity was possibly underestimated. Baseline seropositivity characterized only a handful of AZD1222 recipients.

The V end lost 3 bases, the J end lost 0 bases, and 0 bases lay between the germline ends. Germline CDR1 is LNHDA and CDR2 is SQIVND (reference sequence). This CDR3 spans 13 amino acids. Of note for this clone: The antigen remains undetermined.

Method: immunoSEQ multiplex PCR; TCRdb's copy keeps in-frame clones and lacks some. The data hold 95,000 to 110,000 clones, with approximately 86% observed a single time. The chain is built from TRBV19 and TRBJ2-6, with D unclear. The origin of this receptor is an adult who received the MenACWY meningococcal vaccine as a control. Sequenced material: peripheral blood, taken 28 days after the second dose of the MenACWY control vaccine. The DNA of the CDR3 is TGTGCCAGTAGTATCTCTGGGGCCAACGTCCTGACTTTC. Translated: CASSISGANVLTF.